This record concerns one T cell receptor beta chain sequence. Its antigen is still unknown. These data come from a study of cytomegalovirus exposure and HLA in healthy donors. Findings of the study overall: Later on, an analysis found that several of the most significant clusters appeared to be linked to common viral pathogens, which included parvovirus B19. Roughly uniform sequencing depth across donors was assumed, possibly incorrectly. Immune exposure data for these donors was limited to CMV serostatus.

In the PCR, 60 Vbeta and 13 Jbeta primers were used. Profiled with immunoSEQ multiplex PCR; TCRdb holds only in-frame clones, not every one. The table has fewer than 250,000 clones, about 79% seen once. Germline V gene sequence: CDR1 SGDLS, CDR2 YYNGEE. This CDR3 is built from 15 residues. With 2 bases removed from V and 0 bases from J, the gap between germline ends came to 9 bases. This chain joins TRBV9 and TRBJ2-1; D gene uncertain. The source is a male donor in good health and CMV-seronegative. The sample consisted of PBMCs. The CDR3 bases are TGTGCCAGCAGCGTTAGTCCGAGCTCCTACAATGAGCAGTTCTTC. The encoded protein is CASSVSPSSYNEQFF.